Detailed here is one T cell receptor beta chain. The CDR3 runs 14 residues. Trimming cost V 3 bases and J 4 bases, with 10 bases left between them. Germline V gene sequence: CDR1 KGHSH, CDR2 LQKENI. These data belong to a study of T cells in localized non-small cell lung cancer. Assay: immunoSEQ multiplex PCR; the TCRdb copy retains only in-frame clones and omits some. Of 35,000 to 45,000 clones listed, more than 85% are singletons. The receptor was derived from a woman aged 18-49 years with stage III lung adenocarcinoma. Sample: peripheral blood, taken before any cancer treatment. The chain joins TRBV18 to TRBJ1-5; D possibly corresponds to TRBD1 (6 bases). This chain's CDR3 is CASSPRDNNQPQHF. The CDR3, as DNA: TGTGCCAGCTCACCCAGGGACAATAATCAGCCCCAGCATTTT.